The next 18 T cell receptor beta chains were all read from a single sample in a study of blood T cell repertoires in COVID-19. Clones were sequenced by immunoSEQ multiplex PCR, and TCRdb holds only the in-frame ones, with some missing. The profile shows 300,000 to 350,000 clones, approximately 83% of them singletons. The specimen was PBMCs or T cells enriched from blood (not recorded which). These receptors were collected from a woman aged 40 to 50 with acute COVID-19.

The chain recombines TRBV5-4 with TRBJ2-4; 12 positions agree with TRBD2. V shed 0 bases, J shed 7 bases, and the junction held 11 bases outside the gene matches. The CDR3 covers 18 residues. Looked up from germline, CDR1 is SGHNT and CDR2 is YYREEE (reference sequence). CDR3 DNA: TGTGCCAGCAGCTTGGCTAGCGGGGGGGCCGGTGACGGGAACATTCAGTACTTC. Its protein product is CASSLASGGAGDGNIQYF.

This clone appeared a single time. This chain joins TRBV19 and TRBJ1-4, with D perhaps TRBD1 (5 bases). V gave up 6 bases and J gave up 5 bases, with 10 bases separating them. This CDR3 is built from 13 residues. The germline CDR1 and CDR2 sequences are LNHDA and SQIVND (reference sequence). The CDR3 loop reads CASSPNRNEKLFF. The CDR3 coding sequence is TGTGCCAGTAGCCCTAACAGGAATGAAAAACTGTTTTTT. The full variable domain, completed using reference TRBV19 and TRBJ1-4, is DGGITQSPKYLFRKEGQNVTLSCEQNLNHDAMYWYRQDPGQGLRLIYYSQIVNDFQKGDIAEGYSVSREKKESFPLTVTSAQKNPTAFYLCASSPNRNEKLFFGSGTQLSVL.

The CDR3, as DNA: TGTGCCAGCAGCGAAGTAAGAGAAACTGGCACAGATACGCAGTATTTT. Translated: CASSEVRETGTDTQYF. The chain is built from TRBV3-1 (or the pseudogene TRBV3-2) and TRBJ2-3; no firm D call. This CDR3 comprises 16 residues. The germline CDR1 and CDR2 sequences are LGHDT and YNNKEL (reference sequence). V shed 5 bases and J shed 1 base, with 16 bases lying between them.

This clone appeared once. The CDR3 coding sequence is TGTGCCAGCAGCTACCGGGACACCAAAAGACTTGAAAAACTGTTTTTT. Protein sequence: CASSYRDTKRLEKLFF. The gene calls are TRBV5-8 and TRBJ1-4; tentatively, D is TRBD1 (6 bases). From germline, CDR1 is SGHTS and CDR2 YDEGEE. This CDR3 has 16 residues. V was clipped by 3 bases and J by 7 bases, with 19 bases between them.

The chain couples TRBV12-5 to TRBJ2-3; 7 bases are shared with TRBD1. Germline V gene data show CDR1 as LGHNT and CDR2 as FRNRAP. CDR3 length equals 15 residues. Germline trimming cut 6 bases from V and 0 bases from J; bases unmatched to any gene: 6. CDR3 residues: CASGYGTVSTDTQYF. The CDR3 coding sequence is TGTGCTAGTGGATACGGGACAGTTAGCACAGATACGCAGTATTTT.

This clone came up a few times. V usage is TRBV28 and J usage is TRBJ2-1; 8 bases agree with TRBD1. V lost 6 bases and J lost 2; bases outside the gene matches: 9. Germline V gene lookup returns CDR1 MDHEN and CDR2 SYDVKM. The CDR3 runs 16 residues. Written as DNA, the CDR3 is TGTGCCAGCAGACCGTTCACAGGGGGTGCCTACAATGAGCAGTTCTTC. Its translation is CASRPFTGGAYNEQFF.

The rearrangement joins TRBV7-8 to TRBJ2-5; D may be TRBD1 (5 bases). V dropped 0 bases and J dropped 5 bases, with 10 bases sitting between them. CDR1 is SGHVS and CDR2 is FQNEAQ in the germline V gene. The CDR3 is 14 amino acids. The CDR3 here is CASSLAGVGETQYF. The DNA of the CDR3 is TGTGCCAGCAGCTTAGCAGGGGTCGGGGAGACCCAGTACTTC.

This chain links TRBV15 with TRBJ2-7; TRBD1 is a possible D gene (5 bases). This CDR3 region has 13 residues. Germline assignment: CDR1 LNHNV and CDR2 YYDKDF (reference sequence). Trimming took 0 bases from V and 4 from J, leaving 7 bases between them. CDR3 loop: CATSRDREYEQYF. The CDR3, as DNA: TGTGCCACCAGCAGAGACAGGGAATACGAGCAGTACTTC.

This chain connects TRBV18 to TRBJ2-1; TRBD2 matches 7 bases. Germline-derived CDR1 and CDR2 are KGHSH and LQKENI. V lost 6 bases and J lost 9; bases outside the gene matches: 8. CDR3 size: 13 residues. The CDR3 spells CASSPLGGSEQFF. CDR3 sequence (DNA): TGTGCCAGCTCGCCTCTGGGGGGGAGTGAGCAGTTCTTC.

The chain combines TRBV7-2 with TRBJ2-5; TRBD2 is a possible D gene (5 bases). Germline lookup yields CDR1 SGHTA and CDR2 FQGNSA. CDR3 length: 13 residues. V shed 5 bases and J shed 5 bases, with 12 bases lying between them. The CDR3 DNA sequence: TGTGCCAGCAGCCCCACTAGAGGGGAGACCCAGTACTTC. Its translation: CASSPTRGETQYF.

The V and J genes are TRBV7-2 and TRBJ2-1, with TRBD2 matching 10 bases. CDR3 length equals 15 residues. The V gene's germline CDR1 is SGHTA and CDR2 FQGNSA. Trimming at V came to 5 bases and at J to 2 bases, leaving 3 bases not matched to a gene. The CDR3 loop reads CASSRGLAAYNEQFF. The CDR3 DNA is TGTGCCAGCAGCCGTGGACTAGCGGCCTACAATGAGCAGTTCTTC.

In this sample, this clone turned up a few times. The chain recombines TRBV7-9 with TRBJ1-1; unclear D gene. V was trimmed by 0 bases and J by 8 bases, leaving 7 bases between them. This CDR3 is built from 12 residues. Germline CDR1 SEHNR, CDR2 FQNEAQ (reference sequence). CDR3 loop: CASSLAGEEAFF. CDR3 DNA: TGTGCCAGCAGCTTAGCCGGGGAGGAAGCTTTCTTT.

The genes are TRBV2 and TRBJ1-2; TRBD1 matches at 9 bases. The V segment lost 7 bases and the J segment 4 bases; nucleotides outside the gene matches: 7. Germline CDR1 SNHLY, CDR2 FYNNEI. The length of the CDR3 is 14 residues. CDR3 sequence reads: CASNPDRGAYGYTF. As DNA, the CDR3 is TGTGCCAGCAACCCGGACAGGGGCGCCTATGGCTACACCTTC. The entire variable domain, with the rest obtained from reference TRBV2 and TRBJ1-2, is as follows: EPEVTQTPSHQVTQMGQEVILRCVPISNHLYFYWYRQILGQKVEFLVSFYNNEISEKSEIFDDQFSVERPDGSNFTLKIRSTKLEDSAMYFCASNPDRGAYGYTFGSGTRLTVV.

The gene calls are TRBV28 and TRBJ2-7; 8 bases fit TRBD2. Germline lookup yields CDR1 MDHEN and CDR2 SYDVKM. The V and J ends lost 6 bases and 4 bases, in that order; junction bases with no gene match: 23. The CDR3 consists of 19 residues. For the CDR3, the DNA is TGTGCCAGCAGGTCCACCGGGACTAGTGCTTCTCGCCCCTCTTACGAGCAGTACTTC. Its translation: CASRSTGTSASRPSYEQYF.

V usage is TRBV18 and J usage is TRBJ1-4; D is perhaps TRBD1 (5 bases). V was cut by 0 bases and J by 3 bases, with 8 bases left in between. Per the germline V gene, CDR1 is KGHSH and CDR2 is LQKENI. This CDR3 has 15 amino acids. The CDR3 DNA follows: TGTGCCAGCTCACCACCGGGGCCAGCTAATGAAAAACTGTTTTTT. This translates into CASSPPGPANEKLFF.

CDR3 nucleotide sequence: TGTGCCAGCAGCCCCGGACAGGGAGCTGGAAACACCATATATTTT. Its protein is CASSPGQGAGNTIYF. V and J are TRBV7-2 and TRBJ1-3; 8 nucleotides align to TRBD1. CDR1 is SGHTA and CDR2 is FQGNSA in the germline V gene. The junction had 5 bases not matched to a gene; V was cut back by 5 bases and J by 2 bases. The CDR3 extends over 15 amino acids. Full variable domain (rest looked up from reference TRBV7-2 and TRBJ1-3): GAGVSQSPSNKVTEKGKDVELRCDPISGHTALYWYRQSLGQGLEFLIYFQGNSAPDKSGLPSDRFSAERTGGSVSTLTIQRTQQEDSAVYLCASSPGQGAGNTIYFGEGSWLTVV.

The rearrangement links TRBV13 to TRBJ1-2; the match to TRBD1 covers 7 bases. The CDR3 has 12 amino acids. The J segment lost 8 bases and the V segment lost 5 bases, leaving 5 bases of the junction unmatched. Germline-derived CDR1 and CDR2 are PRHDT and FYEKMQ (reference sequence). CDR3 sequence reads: CASSPGQWGYTF. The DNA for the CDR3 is TGTGCCAGCAGCCCGGGACAGTGGGGCTACACCTTC.

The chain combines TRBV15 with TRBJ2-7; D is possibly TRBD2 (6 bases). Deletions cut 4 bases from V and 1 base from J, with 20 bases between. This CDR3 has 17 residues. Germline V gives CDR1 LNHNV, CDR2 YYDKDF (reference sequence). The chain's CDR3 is CATSIGGTPVGSYEQYF. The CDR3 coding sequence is TGTGCCACCAGCATAGGAGGGACTCCTGTTGGGTCCTACGAGCAGTACTTC.